The sequence of this T cell receptor beta chain was determined in a study of blood T cell repertoires in COVID-19. Study information: Some COVID-19 samples were acute and others convalescent; all came from the United States, Italy and Spain. T cells, B-cell-depleted T cells, or PBMCs supplied cDNA or gDNA.

Seattle's cohort entered during active infection and was followed longitudinally. Germline V gene lookup returns CDR1 KGHSH and CDR2 LQKENI. This CDR3 has 17 residues. Trimming cost V 1 base and J 0 bases, with 10 bases left between them. Original methodology: Reference gene primer amplification gave estimated nucleated cell counts. Clones were sequenced by immunoSEQ multiplex PCR, and TCRdb holds only the in-frame ones, with some missing. V, J and clone size were drawn from that table, and D and trimming were deduced from the DNA. The data show under 75,000 clones, about two thirds seen once. The gene calls are TRBV18 and TRBJ2-6; perhaps TRBD1 as D (6 bases). The sample was peripheral blood. The clonotype was recovered from an older woman with COVID-19, enrolled during active disease. The chain's CDR3 is CASSPLTGRSGANVLTF. CDR3 nucleotides: TGTGCCAGCTCACCACTTACAGGGCGCTCTGGGGCCAACGTCCTGACTTTC.